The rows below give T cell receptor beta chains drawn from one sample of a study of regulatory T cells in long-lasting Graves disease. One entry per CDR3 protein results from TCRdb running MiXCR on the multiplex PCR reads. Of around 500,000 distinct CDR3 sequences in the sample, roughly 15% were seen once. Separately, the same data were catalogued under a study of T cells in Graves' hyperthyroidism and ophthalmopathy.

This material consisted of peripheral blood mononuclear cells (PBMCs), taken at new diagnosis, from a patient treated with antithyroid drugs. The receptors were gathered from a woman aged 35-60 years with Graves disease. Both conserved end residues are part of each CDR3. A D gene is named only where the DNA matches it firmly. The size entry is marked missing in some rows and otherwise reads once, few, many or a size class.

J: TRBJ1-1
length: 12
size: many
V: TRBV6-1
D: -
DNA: TGTGCCAGCAGACACATGAACACTGAAGCTTTCTTT
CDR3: CASRHMNTEAFF

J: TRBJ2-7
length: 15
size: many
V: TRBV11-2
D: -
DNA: TGTGCCAGCACGCCACCCTCGAACAAGGTTCTGGAGCAGTACTTC
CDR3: CASTPPSNKVLEQYF

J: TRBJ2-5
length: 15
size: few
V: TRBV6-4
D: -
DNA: TGTGCCAGCAGTTACTCTAACGCAGGATGGGAGACCCAGTACTTC
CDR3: CASSYSNAGWETQYF

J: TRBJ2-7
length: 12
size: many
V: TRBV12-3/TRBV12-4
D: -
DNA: TGTGCCAGCAGAGGACCCCCGGGGGAGCAGTACTTC
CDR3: CASRGPPGEQYF

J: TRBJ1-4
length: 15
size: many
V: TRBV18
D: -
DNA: TGTGCCAGCTCACCACCGATGGGGAAGAGGGAAAAACTGTTTTTT
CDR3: CASSPPMGKREKLFF

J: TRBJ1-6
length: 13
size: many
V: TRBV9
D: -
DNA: TGTGCCAGCAGCGTAGATGCTCGATCACCCCTCCACTTT
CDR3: CASSVDARSPLHF

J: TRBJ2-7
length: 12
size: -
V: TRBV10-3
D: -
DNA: TGTGCCATCAGTGAGTCGCAGTACGAGCAGTACTTC
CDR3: CAISESQYEQYF

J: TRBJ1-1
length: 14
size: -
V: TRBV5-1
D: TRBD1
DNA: TGCGCCAGCAGCTGGGGACAGTTGAACACTGGAGCTTTCTTT
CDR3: CASSWGQLNTGAFF

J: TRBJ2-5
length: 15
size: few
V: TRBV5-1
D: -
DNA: TGCGCCAGCAGCATGGAGGGCCCCTGGCAAGAGACCCAGTACTTC
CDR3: CASSMEGPWQETQYF

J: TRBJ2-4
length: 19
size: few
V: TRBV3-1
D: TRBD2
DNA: TGTGCCAGCAGCCAATACTCTAGCGGGGGGGCGATATCGAAAAACATTCAGTACTTC
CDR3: CASSQYSSGGAISKNIQYF

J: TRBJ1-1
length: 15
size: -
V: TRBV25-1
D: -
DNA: TGTGCCAGCAGTGAAAGTGGATCCCAGAACACTGAAGCTTTCTTT
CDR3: CASSESGSQNTEAFF

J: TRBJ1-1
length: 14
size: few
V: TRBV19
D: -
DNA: TGTGCCACCGCGGGAGGGGAGGCGAACACTGAAGCTTTCTTT
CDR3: CATAGGEANTEAFF